The clone carrying this TCR beta chain showed up many times. The data belong to a study of T cells in Graves' hyperthyroidism and ophthalmopathy. The CDR3 has 14 residues. V shed 3 bases and J 7 bases; nucleotides not matched to a gene: 7. In germline, CDR1 is SGHRS, CDR2 YFSETQ. Amplification yielded TCR beta CDR3 regions, with RNA transcripts as the source. TCR CDR3 underwent first-round RT-PCR with the HTBI primer set. TCRdb independently ran MiXCR on the multiplex PCR reads; one entry per CDR3 protein. The table includes approximately 420,000 distinct CDR3 sequences, around 15% detected once. Patients aged 18 to 65 had newly diagnosed hyperthyroidism of under 2 months' duration.

The sequenced sample consisted of blood. The rearrangement links TRBV5-1 to TRBJ2-7; 10 bases align to TRBD1. This TCR derives from a woman under 30 with Graves' hyperthyroidism. The CDR3 spells CASSSGTGEVEQYF. CDR3 bases: TGCGCCAGCAGCTCGGGGACAGGGGAAGTTGAGCAGTACTTC.